A single sample gave rise to the 2 T cell receptor beta chains below, sequenced in a study of early T cells in non-severe SARS-CoV-2 infection. TCRdb called the 5' RACE reads again in MiXCR, with one record for every CDR3 protein. In the table there are tens of thousands of distinct CDR3 sequences, around 13% of which are singletons. Sequenced: whole blood. Receptors were obtained from an adult who was a healthcare worker with PCR-confirmed SARS-CoV-2 infection or an uninfected control (not recorded which).

This clonotype was counted ten times or more. The chain employs TRBV18 and TRBJ2-7; TRBD1 aligns across 7 bases. This CDR3 contains 15 residues. V shed 4 bases and J 2 bases; nucleotides not matched to a gene: 8. The V gene's germline CDR1 is KGHSH and CDR2 LQKENI. CDR3 residues: CASSRTSGTAYEQYF. The CDR3 bases are TGTGCCAGCTCACGCACATCCGGGACAGCCTACGAGCAGTACTTC.

This clonotype was detected a few times. The chain carries TRBV28 and TRBJ2-1; possible D gene TRBD1, 6 bases. CDR3 size: 14 residues. Germline CDR1 is MDHEN and CDR2 is SYDVKM. Trimming cost V 9 bases and J 5 bases, with 17 bases left between them. CDR3 loop: CASWDNSLHNEQFF. CDR3 coding DNA: TGTGCCAGTTGGGACAACAGTCTTCACAATGAGCAGTTCTTC.